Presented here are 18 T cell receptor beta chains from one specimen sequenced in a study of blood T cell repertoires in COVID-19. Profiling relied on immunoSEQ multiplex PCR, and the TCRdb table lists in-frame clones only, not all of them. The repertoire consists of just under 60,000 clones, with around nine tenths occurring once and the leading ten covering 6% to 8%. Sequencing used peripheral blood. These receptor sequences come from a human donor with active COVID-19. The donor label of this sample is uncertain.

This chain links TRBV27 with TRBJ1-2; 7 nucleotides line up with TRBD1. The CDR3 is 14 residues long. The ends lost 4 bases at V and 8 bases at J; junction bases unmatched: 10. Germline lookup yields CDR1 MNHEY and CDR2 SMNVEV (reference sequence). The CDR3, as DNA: TGTGCCAGCAGTTACCGACAGGGACTTGACGGCTACACCTTC. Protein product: CASSYRQGLDGYTF.

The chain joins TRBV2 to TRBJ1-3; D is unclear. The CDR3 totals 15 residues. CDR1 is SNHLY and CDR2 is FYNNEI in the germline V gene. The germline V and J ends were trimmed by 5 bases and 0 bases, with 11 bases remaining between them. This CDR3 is CASSWQRDSGNTIYF. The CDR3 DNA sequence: TGTGCCAGCAGTTGGCAGCGCGACTCTGGAAACACCATATATTTT. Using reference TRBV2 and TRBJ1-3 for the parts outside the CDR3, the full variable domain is EPEVTQTPSHQVTQMGQEVILRCVPISNHLYFYWYRQILGQKVEFLVSFYNNEISEKSEIFDDQFSVERPDGSNFTLKIRSTKLEDSAMYFCASSWQRDSGNTIYFGEGSWLTVV.

Written as DNA, the CDR3 is TGCGCCAGCAGCTCACAGGGGACTAATGAAAAACTGTTTTTT. Amino acid sequence: CASSSQGTNEKLFF. This chain joins TRBV5-1 and TRBJ1-4; 7 nucleotides align to TRBD1. The V gene end was trimmed by 3 bases and the J gene end by 2 bases; junction bases not matched to a gene: 1. This CDR3 spans 14 amino acids. CDR1 and CDR2 from the germline V gene are SGHRS and YFSETQ.

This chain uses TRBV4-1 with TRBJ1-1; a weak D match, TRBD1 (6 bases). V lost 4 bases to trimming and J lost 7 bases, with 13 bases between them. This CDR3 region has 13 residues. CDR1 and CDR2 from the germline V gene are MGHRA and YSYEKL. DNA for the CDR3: TGCGCCAGCAGCCGAGAACAGGGTAGTGAAGCTTTCTTT. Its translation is CASSREQGSEAFF.

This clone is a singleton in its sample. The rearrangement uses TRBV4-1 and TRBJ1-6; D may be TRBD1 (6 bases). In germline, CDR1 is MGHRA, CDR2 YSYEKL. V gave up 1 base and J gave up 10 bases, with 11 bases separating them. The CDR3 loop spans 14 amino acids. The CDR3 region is CASSQAGEGSPLHF. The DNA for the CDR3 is TGCGCCAGCAGCCAAGCAGGGGAGGGGTCACCCCTCCACTTT.

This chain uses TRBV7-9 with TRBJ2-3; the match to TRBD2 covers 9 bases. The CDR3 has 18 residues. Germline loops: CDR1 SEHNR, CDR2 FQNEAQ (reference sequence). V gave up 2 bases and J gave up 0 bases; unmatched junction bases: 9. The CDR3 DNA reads TGTGCCAGCAGCTTACCACGGGGAACTAGCGGGAGCACAGATACGCAGTATTTT. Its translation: CASSLPRGTSGSTDTQYF.

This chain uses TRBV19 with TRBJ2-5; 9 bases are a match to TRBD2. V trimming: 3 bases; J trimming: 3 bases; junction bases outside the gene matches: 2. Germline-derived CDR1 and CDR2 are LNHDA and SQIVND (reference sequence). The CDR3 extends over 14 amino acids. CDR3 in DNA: TGTGCCAGTAGTATCCGACTAGCGGAAGAGACCCAGTACTTC. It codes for CASSIRLAEETQYF.

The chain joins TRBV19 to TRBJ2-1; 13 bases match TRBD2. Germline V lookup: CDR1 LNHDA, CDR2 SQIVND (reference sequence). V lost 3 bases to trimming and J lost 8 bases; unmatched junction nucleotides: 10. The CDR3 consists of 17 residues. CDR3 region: CASSIAPGLAGRDEQFF. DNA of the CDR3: TGTGCCAGTAGTATCGCGCCGGGACTAGCGGGACGCGATGAGCAGTTCTTC.

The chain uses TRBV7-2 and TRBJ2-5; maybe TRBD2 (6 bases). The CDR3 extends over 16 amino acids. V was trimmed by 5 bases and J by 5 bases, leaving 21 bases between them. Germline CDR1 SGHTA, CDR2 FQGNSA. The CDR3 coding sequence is TGTGCCAGCAGCACCCGAGCGGGCTTCGGTGGGGAGACCCAGTACTTC. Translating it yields CASSTRAGFGGETQYF.

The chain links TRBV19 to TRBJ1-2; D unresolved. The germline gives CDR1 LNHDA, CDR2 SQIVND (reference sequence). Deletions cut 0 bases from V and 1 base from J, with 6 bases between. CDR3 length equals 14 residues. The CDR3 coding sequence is TGTGCCAGTAGTATAGATGTCCTTAACTATGGCTACACCTTC. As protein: CASSIDVLNYGYTF.

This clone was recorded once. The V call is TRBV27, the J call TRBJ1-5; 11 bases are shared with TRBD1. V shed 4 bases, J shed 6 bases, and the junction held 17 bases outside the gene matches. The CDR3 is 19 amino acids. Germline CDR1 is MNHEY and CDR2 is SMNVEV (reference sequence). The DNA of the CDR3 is TGTGCCAGCAGTTCTGCACCTAAAATCGGACAGGGGGCCGGTCAGCCCCAGCATTTT. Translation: CASSSAPKIGQGAGQPQHF.

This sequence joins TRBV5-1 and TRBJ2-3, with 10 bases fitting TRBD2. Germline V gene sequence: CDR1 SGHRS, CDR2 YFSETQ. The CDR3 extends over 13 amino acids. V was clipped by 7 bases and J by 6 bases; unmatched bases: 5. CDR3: CASCLAGEDTQYF. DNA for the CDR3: TGCGCCAGCTGCCTAGCGGGAGAGGATACGCAGTATTTT.

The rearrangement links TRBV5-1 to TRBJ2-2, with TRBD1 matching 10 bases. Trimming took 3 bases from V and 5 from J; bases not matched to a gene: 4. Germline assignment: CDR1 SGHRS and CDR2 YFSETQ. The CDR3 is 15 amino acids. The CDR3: CASSSGTGATGELFF. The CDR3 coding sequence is TGCGCCAGCAGCTCCGGGACAGGGGCGACCGGGGAGCTGTTTTTT.

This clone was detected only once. The CDR3 coding sequence is TGTGCCAGCAAAACAAGCGGGCTGGGCCTCGAGCAGTACTTC. Protein: CASKTSGLGLEQYF. J is TRBJ2-7 and V is TRBV6-5; TRBD2 is a possible D gene (6 bases). V lost 7 bases and J lost 6, with 19 bases in between. The CDR3 extends over 14 amino acids. Germline values: CDR1 MNHEY, CDR2 SVGAGI.

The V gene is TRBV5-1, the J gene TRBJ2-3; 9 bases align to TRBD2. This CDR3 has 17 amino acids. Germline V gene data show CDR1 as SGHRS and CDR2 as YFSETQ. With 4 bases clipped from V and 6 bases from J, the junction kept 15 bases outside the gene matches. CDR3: CASSPRRSGGFSDTQYF. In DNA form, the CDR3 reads TGCGCCAGCAGCCCCCGTCGGAGCGGGGGGTTTTCTGATACGCAGTATTTT.

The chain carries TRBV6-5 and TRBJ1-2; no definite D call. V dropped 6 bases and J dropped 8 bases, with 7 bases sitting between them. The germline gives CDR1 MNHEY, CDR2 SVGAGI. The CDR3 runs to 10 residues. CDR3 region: CASRQWGYTF. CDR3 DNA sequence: TGTGCCAGCAGACAATGGGGCTACACCTTC.

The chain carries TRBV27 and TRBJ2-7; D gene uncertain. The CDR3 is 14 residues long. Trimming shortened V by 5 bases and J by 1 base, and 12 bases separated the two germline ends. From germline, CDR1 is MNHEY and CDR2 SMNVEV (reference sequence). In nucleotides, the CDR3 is TGTGCCAGCAGTCCCAGGCCGCGATCCTACGAGCAGTACTTC. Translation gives CASSPRPRSYEQYF.

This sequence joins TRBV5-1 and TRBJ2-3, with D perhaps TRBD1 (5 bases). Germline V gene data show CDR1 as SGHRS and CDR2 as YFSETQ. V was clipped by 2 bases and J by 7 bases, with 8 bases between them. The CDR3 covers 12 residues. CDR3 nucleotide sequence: TGCGCCAGCAGCTTTGGACAAAATACGCAGTATTTT. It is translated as CASSFGQNTQYF.